Listed below are T cell receptor beta chains from one sample, sequenced in a study of response to subunit inactivated influenza vaccine. TCRdb passed the RT-PCR reads through MiXCR, listing each CDR3 protein once. In the table there are about 540,000 distinct CDR3 sequences, 14% of which are singletons. The sample consisted of PBMCs from blood, taken 12 days after vaccination. The receptor source for this set is a man in his fifties who received an inactivated influenza vaccine. The CDR3 runs from the conserved cysteine through the conserved F or W. The order of the fields is J gene, clone size, V gene, D gene, CDR3 protein, CDR3 DNA. D genes are given only for firm matches. Clone size, where shown, is once, few, many, or a class for clones that have expanded.

TRBJ2-2	NA	TRBV12-3/TRBV12-4	TRBD2	CASSPLAGEPSYFNTGELFF	TGTGCCAGCAGTCCCCTAGCGGGGGAGCCCTCCTATTTTAACACCGGGGAGCTGTTTTTT
TRBJ2-1	NA	TRBV24-1	NA	CATSETENNEQFF	TGTGCCACCAGTGAAACCGAAAACAATGAGCAGTTCTTC
TRBJ2-5	few	TRBV9	NA	CASSALGVQETQYF	TGTGCCAGCAGCGCCTTGGGGGTTCAAGAGACCCAGTACTTC
TRBJ2-7	NA	TRBV4-3	TRBD2	CASAAGRGPYEQYF	TGCGCCAGCGCCGCAGGGAGGGGTCCTTACGAGCAGTACTTC
TRBJ1-5	few	TRBV9	NA	CASSAEPNQPQHF	TGTGCCAGCAGCGCCGAGCCAAATCAGCCCCAGCATTTT
TRBJ2-2	few	TRBV5-1	TRBD1	CASSPNRGANTGELFF	TGCGCCAGCAGCCCAAACAGGGGGGCGAACACCGGGGAGCTGTTTTTT
TRBJ1-5	few	TRBV5-6	NA	CASSFQYESNQPQHF	TGTGCCAGCAGCTTCCAATATGAGTCTAATCAGCCCCAGCATTTT
TRBJ1-1	many	TRBV30	NA	CAWSVGYTEAFF	TGTGCCTGGAGTGTGGGGTACACTGAAGCTTTCTTT
TRBJ2-3	NA	TRBV24-1	TRBD1	CATSDPGTDTTDTQYF	TGTGCCACCAGTGATCCTGGGACAGATACTACAGATACGCAGTATTTT
TRBJ1-1	NA	TRBV20-1	NA	CSASTVNTEAFF	TGCAGTGCTTCTACGGTGAACACTGAAGCTTTCTTT
TRBJ1-1	few	TRBV3-1	TRBD1	CASSQVGSGTGGSTEAFF	TGTGCCAGCAGCCAAGTAGGGAGCGGTACAGGGGGTTCTACTGAAGCTTTCTTT
TRBJ2-1	few	TRBV20-1	NA	CSARTVEIEQFF	TGCAGTGCTAGAACGGTGGAGATTGAGCAGTTCTTC
TRBJ2-5	NA	TRBV12-3/TRBV12-4	NA	CASSQGGRGETQYF	TGTGCCAGCTCCCAGGGGGGGCGCGGAGAGACCCAGTACTTC
TRBJ2-3	few	TRBV5-1	NA	CASRREGGRGTDTQYF	TGCGCCAGCAGACGGGAAGGGGGAAGGGGCACAGATACGCAGTATTTT
TRBJ1-2	few	TRBV6-2/TRBV6-3	NA	CASSWGRIYGYTF	TGTGCCAGCAGTTGGGGACGGATTTATGGCTACACCTTC
TRBJ2-1	NA	TRBV4-2	TRBD2	CASSQETSGSRFLDEQFF	TGTGCCAGCAGCCAAGAGACTAGCGGGAGCAGATTCTTAGATGAGCAGTTCTTC
TRBJ1-2	few	TRBV12-3/TRBV12-4	NA	CASSSNVYGYTF	TGTGCCAGCAGCTCTAACGTCTATGGCTACACCTTC
TRBJ2-5	NA	TRBV25-1	NA	CASGGIPETQYF	TGTGCCAGCGGGGGTATTCCGGAGACCCAGTACTTC
TRBJ2-1	few	TRBV24-1	NA	CATSDGELTYNEQFF	TGTGCCACCAGTGACGGAGAGCTTACCTACAATGAGCAGTTCTTC
TRBJ1-5	many	TRBV20-1	NA	CSARDVSGRGQQPQHF	TGCAGTGCTAGAGATGTTTCGGGAAGGGGCCAACAGCCCCAGCATTTT
TRBJ2-7	few	TRBV19	NA	CASSMGGLSSYEQYF	TGTGCCAGTAGTATGGGAGGACTTTCTTCCTACGAGCAGTACTTC
TRBJ1-5	NA	TRBV21-1	NA	CASSKGSGNQPQHF	TGTGCCAGCAGCAAAGGGTCCGGCAATCAGCCCCAGCATTTT
TRBJ2-7	NA	TRBV12-3/TRBV12-4	TRBD1	CASSGQAYEQYF	TGTGCCAGCAGCGGACAGGCCTACGAGCAGTACTTC
TRBJ2-4	NA	TRBV5-1	NA	CASSLDGTGPLGQGEYF	TGCGCCAGCAGCTTGGATGGTACTGGTCCCCTCGGGCAGGGAGAGTACTTC
TRBJ2-3	NA	TRBV20-1	TRBD2	CSARQERPSGMTYTDTQYF	TGCAGTGCTAGACAGGAACGTCCTAGCGGTATGACTTACACAGATACGCAGTATTTT
TRBJ2-5	few	TRBV2	TRBD1	CASSGDRYQETQYF	TGTGCCAGCAGTGGGGACAGGTACCAAGAGACCCAGTACTTC
TRBJ2-1	many	TRBV24-1	NA	CATSERGAKNEQFF	TGTGCCACCAGTGAAAGGGGGGCTAAAAATGAGCAGTTCTTC
TRBJ2-5	few	TRBV19	NA	CASSIGVLDGTQYF	TGTGCCAGTAGTATAGGGGTACTAGATGGGACCCAGTACTTC
TRBJ2-7	once	TRBV6-5	NA	CASSYNGGGSSNEQYF	TGTGCCAGCAGTTACAACGGGGGCGGAAGCTCCAACGAGCAGTACTTC
TRBJ2-2	few	TRBV5-1	TRBD2	CASSIGTSAGELFF	TGCGCCAGCAGCATAGGGACTAGCGCCGGGGAGCTGTTTTTT
TRBJ2-3	few	TRBV29-1	NA	CSGGTGIPTDTQYF	TGCAGCGGAGGGACCGGGATCCCTACAGATACGCAGTATTTT
TRBJ1-2	NA	TRBV7-9	NA	CASSSTANYGYTF	TGTGCCAGCAGCTCGACAGCTAACTATGGCTACACCTTC
TRBJ1-5	few	TRBV20-1	NA	CSASRSWQGSNQPQHF	TGCAGTGCTAGTAGGTCGTGGCAGGGTAGCAATCAGCCCCAGCATTTT
TRBJ2-7	NA	TRBV6-5	NA	CASSYARLGEQYF	TGTGCCAGCAGTTACGCCCGTTTAGGCGAGCAGTACTTC
TRBJ2-1	few	TRBV12-3/TRBV12-4	TRBD1	CASSQLIGTGQVHNEQFF	TGTGCCAGCAGTCAGCTCATAGGAACGGGACAGGTACACAATGAGCAGTTCTTC
TRBJ2-7	few	TRBV6-2/TRBV6-3	NA	CASQSGFQEQYF	TGTGCCAGCCAAAGCGGCTTTCAGGAGCAGTACTTC
TRBJ2-5	few	TRBV4-2	TRBD2	CASSRGLAGGPYQETQYF	TGTGCCAGCAGCCGTGGACTAGCGGGAGGGCCATACCAAGAGACCCAGTACTTC
TRBJ1-2	NA	TRBV21-1	NA	CASSNKIYRQVPARHGYTF	TGTGCCAGCAGCAATAAAATATACCGACAGGTCCCGGCTAGGCATGGCTACACCTTC
TRBJ2-5	few	TRBV29-1	NA	CSVEAGTVKETQYF	TGCAGCGTTGAAGCCGGGACTGTAAAAGAGACCCAGTACTTC
TRBJ2-2	few	TRBV24-1	TRBD2	CATSDLFPTSPNTGELFF	TGTGCCACCAGTGATTTGTTCCCGACTAGCCCGAACACCGGGGAGCTGTTTTTT
TRBJ1-2	few	TRBV30	TRBD1	CAEQGGDRGNYGYTF	TGTGCCGAACAAGGGGGGGACAGGGGGAACTATGGCTACACCTTC
TRBJ2-2	few	TRBV6-5	NA	CASSYDSNINTGELFF	TGTGCCAGCAGTTACGACAGTAATATTAACACCGGGGAGCTGTTTTTT
TRBJ2-7	few	TRBV5-1	NA	CASSQMLSSYEQYF	TGCGCCAGCAGCCAGATGTTAAGCTCCTACGAGCAGTACTTC
TRBJ1-5	NA	TRBV6-1	NA	CASSDRSNQPQHF	TGTGCCAGCAGTGACAGGTCCAATCAGCCCCAGCATTTT
TRBJ2-1	few	TRBV24-1	NA	CATSDTKRAGLDEQFF	TGTGCCACCAGTGACACAAAAAGGGCAGGGCTCGATGAGCAGTTCTTC
TRBJ2-2	few	TRBV11-2	TRBD1	CASSSRTGYTGELFF	TGTGCCAGCAGCTCAAGGACAGGGTACACCGGGGAGCTGTTTTTT
TRBJ1-5	many	TRBV20-1	NA	CSARPADKDPNQPQHF	TGCAGTGCTAGACCTGCCGATAAGGACCCAAATCAGCCCCAGCATTTT
TRBJ2-3	few	TRBV5-1	TRBD2	CASGRAGETDTQYF	TGCGCCAGCGGCAGGGCGGGAGAGACAGATACGCAGTATTTT
TRBJ2-3	many	TRBV7-9	NA	CASSFTSVSTDTQYF	TGTGCCAGCAGCTTCACGTCGGTTAGCACAGATACGCAGTATTTT
TRBJ1-5	few	TRBV10-3	NA	CAISDVRARDQPQHF	TGTGCCATCAGTGATGTCCGGGCGAGAGATCAGCCCCAGCATTTT